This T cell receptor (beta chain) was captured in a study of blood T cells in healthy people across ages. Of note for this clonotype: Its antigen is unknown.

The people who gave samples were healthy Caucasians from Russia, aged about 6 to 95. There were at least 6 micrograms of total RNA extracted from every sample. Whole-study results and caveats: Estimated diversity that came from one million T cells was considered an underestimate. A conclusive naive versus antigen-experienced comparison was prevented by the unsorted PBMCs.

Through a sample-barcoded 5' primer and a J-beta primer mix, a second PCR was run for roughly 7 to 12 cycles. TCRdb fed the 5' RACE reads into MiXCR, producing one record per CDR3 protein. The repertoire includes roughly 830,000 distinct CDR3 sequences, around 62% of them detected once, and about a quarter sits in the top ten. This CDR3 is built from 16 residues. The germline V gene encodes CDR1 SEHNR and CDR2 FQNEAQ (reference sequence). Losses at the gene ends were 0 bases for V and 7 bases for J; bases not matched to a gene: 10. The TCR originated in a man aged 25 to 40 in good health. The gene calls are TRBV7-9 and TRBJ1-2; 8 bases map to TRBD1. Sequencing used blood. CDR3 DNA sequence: TGTGCCAGCAGCTTAGCTCGGGCAGGGGGCGATCTTGGCTACACCTTC. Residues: CASSLARAGGDLGYTF.